The clone carrying this T cell receptor (beta chain) was detected many times. Its antigen is undetermined. The time point here: healthy volunteer bleed at 2 weeks. Unfractionated whole blood served as the source for total RNA extraction. The library gave individual cDNA molecules unique molecular identifiers. Per the original methods: A typical sample had roughly 87,000 TCRs, with 23,224 to 690,600 overall. TCRdb recomputed calls from the RACE reads with MiXCR, one row per CDR3 protein. V and J calls and clone size were set by TCRdb, not the authors. The sample lists approximately 44,000 distinct CDR3 sequences; around 4.5% were seen once. The germline V and J ends were trimmed by 3 bases and 2 bases, with 15 bases remaining between them. The CDR3 runs 15 residues. Germline V gene data show CDR1 as DFQATT and CDR2 as SNEGSKA (reference sequence). The record originates from a study of human T cells and chemical hapten exposure.

Study-wide results and limits: DPC sensitization did not alter TCRs above 1 in 1000 frequency.

The clonotype originates from a human donor in good health. Some clones in this sample may be carry-over from other donors' samples. V is TRBV20-1 and J is TRBJ2-3, with D possibly being TRBD2 (6 bases). Sequencing used whole blood. CDR3 DNA: TGCAGTGCTAGTGTGTCGGGAGTTACCACAGATACGCAGTATTTT. It codes for CSASVSGVTTDTQYF.